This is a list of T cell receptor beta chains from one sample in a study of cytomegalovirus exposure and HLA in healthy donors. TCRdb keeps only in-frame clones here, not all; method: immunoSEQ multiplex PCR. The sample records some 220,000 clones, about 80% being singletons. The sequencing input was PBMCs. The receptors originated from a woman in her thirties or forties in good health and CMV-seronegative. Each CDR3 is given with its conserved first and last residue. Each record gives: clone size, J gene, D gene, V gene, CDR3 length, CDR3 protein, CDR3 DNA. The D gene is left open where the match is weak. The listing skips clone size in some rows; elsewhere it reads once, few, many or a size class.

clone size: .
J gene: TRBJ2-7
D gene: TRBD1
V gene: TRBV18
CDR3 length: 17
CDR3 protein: CASSLKPMGQGVGEQYF
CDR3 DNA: TGTGCCAGCTCCCTTAAACCGATGGGACAGGGAGTGGGCGAGCAGTACTTC

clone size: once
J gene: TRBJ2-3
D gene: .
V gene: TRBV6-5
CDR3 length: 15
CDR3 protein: CATQGLFASTDTQYF
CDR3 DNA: TGTGCCACCCAGGGGCTTTTCGCTAGCACAGATACGCAGTATTTT

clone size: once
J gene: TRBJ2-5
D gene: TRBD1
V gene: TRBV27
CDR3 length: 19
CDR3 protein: CASSRSAGGNRPSRETQYF
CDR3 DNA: TGTGCCAGCAGTCGTTCAGCAGGGGGCAATAGGCCGTCCAGAGAGACCCAGTACTTC

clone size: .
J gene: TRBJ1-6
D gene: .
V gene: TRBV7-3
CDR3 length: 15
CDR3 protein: CASSPGSSYNSPLHF
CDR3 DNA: TGTGCCAGCAGCCCCGGGAGCTCCTATAATTCACCCCTCCACTTT

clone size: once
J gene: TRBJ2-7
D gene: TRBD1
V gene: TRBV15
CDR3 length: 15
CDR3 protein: CATSRDRSVGSEQYF
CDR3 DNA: TGTGCCACCAGCAGGGACAGGTCGGTTGGGAGCGAGCAGTACTTC

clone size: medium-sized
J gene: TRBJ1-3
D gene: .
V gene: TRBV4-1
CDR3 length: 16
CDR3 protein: CASSQDWPSSGNTIYF
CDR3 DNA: TGCGCCAGCAGCCAAGATTGGCCGTCCTCTGGAAACACCATATATTTT

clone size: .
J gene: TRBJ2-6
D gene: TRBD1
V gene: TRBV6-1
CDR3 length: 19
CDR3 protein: CASSEGTQGALRGANVLTF
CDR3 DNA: TGTGCCAGCAGTGAAGGAACACAGGGGGCGTTGAGGGGGGCCAACGTCCTGACTTTC

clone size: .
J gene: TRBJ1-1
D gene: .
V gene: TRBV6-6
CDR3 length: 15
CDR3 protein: CASSYQVPANTEAFF
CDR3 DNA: TGTGCCAGCAGTTATCAGGTGCCAGCGAACACTGAAGCTTTCTTT

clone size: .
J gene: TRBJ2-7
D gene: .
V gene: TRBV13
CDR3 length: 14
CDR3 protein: CASTDRLSSYEQYF
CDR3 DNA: TGTGCCAGCACCGACAGGCTAAGCTCCTACGAGCAGTACTTC

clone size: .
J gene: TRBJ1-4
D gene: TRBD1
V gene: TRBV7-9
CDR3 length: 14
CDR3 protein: CASSSTGGNEKLFF
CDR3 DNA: TGTGCCAGCAGCTCTACAGGGGGTAATGAAAAACTGTTTTTT

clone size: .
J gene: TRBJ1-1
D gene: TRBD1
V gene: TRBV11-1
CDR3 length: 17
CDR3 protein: CASSQTAGGNMNTEAFF
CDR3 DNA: TGTGCCAGCAGTCAAACCGCAGGGGGTAATATGAACACTGAAGCTTTCTTT

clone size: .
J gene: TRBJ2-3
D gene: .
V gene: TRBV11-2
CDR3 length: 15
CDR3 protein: CASSLTAFGADTQYF
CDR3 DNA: TGTGCCAGCAGCTTAACAGCATTCGGGGCAGATACGCAGTATTTT

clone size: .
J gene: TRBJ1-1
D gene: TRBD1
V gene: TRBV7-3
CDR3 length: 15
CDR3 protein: CASSLAGTGNTEAFF
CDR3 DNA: TGTGCCAGCAGTTTAGCCGGGACAGGGAACACTGAAGCTTTCTTT

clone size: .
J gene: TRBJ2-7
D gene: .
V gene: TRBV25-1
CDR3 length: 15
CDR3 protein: CASSEGTTQIYEQYF
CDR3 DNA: TGTGCCAGCAGTGAAGGGACAACGCAGATTTACGAGCAGTACTTC

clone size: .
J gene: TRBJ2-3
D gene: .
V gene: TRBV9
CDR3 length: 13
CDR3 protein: CASSALSTDTQYF
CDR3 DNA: TGTGCCAGCAGCGCACTAAGCACAGATACGCAGTATTTT

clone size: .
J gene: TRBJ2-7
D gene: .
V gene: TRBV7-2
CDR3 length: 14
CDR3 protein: CASSLAGSLHEQYF
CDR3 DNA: TGTGCCAGCAGCTTAGCCGGTAGCCTCCACGAGCAGTACTTC

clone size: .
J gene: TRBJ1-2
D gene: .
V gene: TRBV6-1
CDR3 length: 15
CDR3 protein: CASSEVGAGRDGYTF
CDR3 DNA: TGTGCCAGCAGTGAAGTTGGTGCAGGGAGGGATGGCTACACCTTC

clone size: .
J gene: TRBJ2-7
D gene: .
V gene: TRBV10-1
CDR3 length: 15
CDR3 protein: CASSDRRAGYYEQYF
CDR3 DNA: TGCGCCAGCAGTGACCGCCGGGCAGGGTACTACGAGCAGTACTTC

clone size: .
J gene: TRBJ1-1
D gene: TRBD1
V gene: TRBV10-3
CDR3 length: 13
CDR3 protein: CAISEGRGTEAFF
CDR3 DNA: TGTGCCATCAGTGAGGGCAGGGGGACTGAAGCTTTCTTT

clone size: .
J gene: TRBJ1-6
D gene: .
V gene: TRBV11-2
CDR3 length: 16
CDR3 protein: CASSLESWASNSPLHF
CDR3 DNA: TGTGCCAGCAGCTTAGAGTCTTGGGCATCAAATTCACCCCTCCACTTT

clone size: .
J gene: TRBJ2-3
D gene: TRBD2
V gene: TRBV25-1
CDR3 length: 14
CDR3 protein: CATRLAGGKDTQYF
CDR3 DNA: TGTGCCACCAGACTAGCGGGGGGGAAAGATACGCAGTATTTT

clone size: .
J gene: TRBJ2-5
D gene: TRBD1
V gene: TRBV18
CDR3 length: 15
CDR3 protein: CASSPRGTGQGTQYF
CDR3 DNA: TGTGCCAGCTCACCTCGGGGGACAGGGCAAGGGACCCAGTACTTC

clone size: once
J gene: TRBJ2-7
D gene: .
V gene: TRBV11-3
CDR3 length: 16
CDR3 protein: CASSSRDRLPAYEQYF
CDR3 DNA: TGTGCCAGCAGCTCACGCGACAGGCTTCCAGCCTACGAGCAGTACTTC

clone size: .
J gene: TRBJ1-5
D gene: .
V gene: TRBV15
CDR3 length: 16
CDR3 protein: CATSRGFGGRNQPQHF
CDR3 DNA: TGTGCCACCAGCAGAGGGTTTGGGGGGAGAAATCAGCCCCAGCATTTT

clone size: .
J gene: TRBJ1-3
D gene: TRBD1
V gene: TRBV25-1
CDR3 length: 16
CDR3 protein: CASSDNRGLQGNTIYF
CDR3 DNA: TGTGCCAGCAGTGACAACAGGGGGCTCCAAGGAAACACCATATATTTT

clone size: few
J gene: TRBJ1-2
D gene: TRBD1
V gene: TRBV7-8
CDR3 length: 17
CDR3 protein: CASSLQPPGQGYRGYTF
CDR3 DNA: TGTGCCAGCAGCCTTCAACCGCCGGGACAGGGGTATCGTGGCTACACCTTC

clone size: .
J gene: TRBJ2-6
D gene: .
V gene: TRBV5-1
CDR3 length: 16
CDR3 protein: CASSVDISSGANVLTF
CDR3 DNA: TGCGCCAGCAGCGTGGACATCTCCTCTGGGGCCAACGTCCTGACTTTC

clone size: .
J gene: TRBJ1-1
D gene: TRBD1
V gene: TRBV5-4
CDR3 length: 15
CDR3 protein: CASSLGGQGALIAFF
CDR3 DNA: TGTGCCAGCAGCTTGGGGGGACAGGGGGCCTTGATAGCTTTCTTT

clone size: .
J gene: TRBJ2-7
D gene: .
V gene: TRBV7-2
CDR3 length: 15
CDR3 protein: CASSPMGLSGDEQYF
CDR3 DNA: TGTGCCAGCAGCCCCATGGGACTCAGCGGTGACGAGCAGTACTTC

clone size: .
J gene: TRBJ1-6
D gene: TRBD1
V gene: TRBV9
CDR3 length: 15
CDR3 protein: CASSSAGTGNSPLHF
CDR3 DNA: TGTGCCAGCAGCTCCGCCGGGACAGGGAATTCACCCCTCCACTTT

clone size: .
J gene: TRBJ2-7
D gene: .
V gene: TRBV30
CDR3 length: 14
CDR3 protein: CAWSTQGGGYEQYF
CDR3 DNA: TGTGCCTGGAGTACCCAGGGGGGAGGATACGAGCAGTACTTC

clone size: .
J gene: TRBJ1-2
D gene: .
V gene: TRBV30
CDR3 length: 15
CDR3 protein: CAWSVGRAWDYGYTF
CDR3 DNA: TGTGCCTGGAGTGTCGGGAGGGCCTGGGACTATGGCTACACCTTC

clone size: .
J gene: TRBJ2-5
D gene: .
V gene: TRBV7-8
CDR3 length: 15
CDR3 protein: CASSGSRGTKETQYF
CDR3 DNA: TGTGCCAGCAGCGGATCCAGGGGAACTAAAGAGACCCAGTACTTC

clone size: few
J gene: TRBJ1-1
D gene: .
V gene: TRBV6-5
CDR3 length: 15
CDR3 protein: CASSQGLVMNTEAFF
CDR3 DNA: TGTGCCAGCAGTCAGGGGCTTGTCATGAACACTGAAGCTTTCTTT

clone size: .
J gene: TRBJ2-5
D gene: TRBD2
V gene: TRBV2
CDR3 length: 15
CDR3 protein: CASRIAGGLSETQYF
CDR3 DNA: TGTGCCAGCAGGATAGCGGGGGGGCTCTCGGAGACCCAGTACTTC

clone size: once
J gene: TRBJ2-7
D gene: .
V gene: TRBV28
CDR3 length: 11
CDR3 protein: CACLQFYEQYF
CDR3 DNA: TGTGCCTGCCTCCAGTTCTACGAGCAGTACTTC

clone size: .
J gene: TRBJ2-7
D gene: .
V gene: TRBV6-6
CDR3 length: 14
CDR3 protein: CATTKRLGPYEQYF
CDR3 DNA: TGTGCCACCACCAAACGTCTAGGCCCCTACGAGCAGTACTTC

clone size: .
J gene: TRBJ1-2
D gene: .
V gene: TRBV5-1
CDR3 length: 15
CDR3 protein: CASSRMGGSNYGYTF
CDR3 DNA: TGCGCCAGCAGCCGGATGGGGGGGAGCAACTATGGCTACACCTTC

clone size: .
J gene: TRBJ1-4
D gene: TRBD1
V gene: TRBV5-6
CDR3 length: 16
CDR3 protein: CASSHEPGQRNEKLFF
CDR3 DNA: TGTGCCAGCAGCCACGAACCGGGACAGAGGAATGAAAAACTGTTTTTT

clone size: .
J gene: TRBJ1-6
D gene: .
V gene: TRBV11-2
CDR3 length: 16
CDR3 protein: CASSLDGQFSNSPLHF
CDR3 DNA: TGTGCCAGCAGCTTAGACGGACAGTTTAGTAATTCACCCCTCCACTTT

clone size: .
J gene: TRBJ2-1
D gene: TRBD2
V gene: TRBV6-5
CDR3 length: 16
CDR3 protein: CASSLSGGAFYNEQFF
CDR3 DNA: TGTGCCAGCAGTTTAAGCGGGGGGGCTTTCTACAATGAGCAGTTCTTC

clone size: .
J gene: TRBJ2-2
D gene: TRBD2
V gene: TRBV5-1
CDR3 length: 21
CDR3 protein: CASSLFLGLAGGLANTGELFF
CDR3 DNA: TGCGCCAGCAGCTTGTTCTTGGGGCTAGCGGGGGGACTCGCGAACACCGGGGAGCTGTTTTTT